One and the same sample provided the 30 T cell receptor beta chains below, sequenced in a study of blood T cell repertoires in COVID-19 (dated by TCRdb to 2018 to 2021). Libraries were made using the immunoSEQ multiplex PCR assay. Held by TCRdb, this immuneACCESS table contains in-frame sequences only and omits some clones. Under half of the omission traces to an unresolved V gene where checked; the cause of the rest is unknown. For this sample there are some 150,000 clones; approximately 80% appear just once. The biggest ten clones account for around 6.2% of the sample. The sample taken for sequencing was PBMCs or T cells enriched from blood (not recorded which). The receptors were sampled from a woman aged 40 to 50 who had recovered from COVID-19.

The chain links TRBV3-1 (or the pseudogene TRBV3-2) to TRBJ1-2; the D is unclear. The CDR3 runs to 15 residues. V lost 0 bases and J lost 3, with 11 bases in between. CDR1 and CDR2 from the germline V gene are LGHDT and YNNKEL (reference sequence). DNA for the CDR3: TGTGCCAGCAGCCAAGATTTTTGGGGAGACTATGGCTACACCTTC. It is translated as CASSQDFWGDYGYTF.

This chain uses TRBV3-1 (or the pseudogene TRBV3-2) with TRBJ2-7; D perhaps matches TRBD1 (5 bases). V gave up 4 bases and J gave up 0 bases, with 16 bases separating them. This CDR3 is built from 16 residues. Germline lookup yields CDR1 LGHDT and CDR2 YNNKEL (reference sequence). CDR3 sequence (DNA): TGTGCCAGCAGCCCCTCCTACAGGCGCCTCTCCTACGAGCAGTACTTC. This translates into CASSPSYRRLSYEQYF.

This clone has only a few counts. V is TRBV18 and J is TRBJ2-7; the match to TRBD1 covers 11 bases. Looked up from germline, CDR1 is KGHSH and CDR2 is LQKENI. Trimming at V came to 5 bases and at J to 5 bases, leaving 11 bases not matched to a gene. The CDR3 sequence is 16 residues long. CDR3 sequence: CASSSLPPGQGDEQYF. DNA of the CDR3: TGTGCCAGCTCATCTCTACCCCCGGGACAGGGGGACGAGCAGTACTTC.

This chain joins TRBV7-2 and TRBJ2-1; no clear D. This CDR3 region has 12 residues. Trimming removed 5 bases at V and 8 bases at J, with 10 bases between. Germline V gene sequence: CDR1 SGHTA, CDR2 FQGNSA. This CDR3 is CASSPSGDEQFF. The CDR3 bases are TGTGCCAGCAGCCCTAGTGGCGATGAGCAGTTCTTC.

The chain couples TRBV11-2 to TRBJ1-6, with a weak D call TRBD1 (5 bases). This CDR3 region has 13 residues. Germline assignment: CDR1 SGHAT and CDR2 FQNNGV. Trimming stripped 5 bases from V and 7 bases from J, with 9 bases between. CDR3 DNA: TGTGCCAGCAGCACAGGACACAATTCACCCCTCCACTTT. This gives the protein CASSTGHNSPLHF.

The rearrangement joins TRBV6-1 to TRBJ1-6; tentative D call: TRBD1 (5 bases). Per the germline V gene, CDR1 is MNHNS and CDR2 is SASEGT. Between the trimmed V and J ends, which lost 0 bases and 10 bases, there was a span of 22 bases. The CDR3 consists of 18 residues. The CDR3 spells CASSEAAYRISGGSPLHF. In nucleotides, the CDR3 is TGTGCCAGCAGTGAAGCCGCGTATAGGATTAGCGGGGGGTCACCCCTCCACTTT.

This clone occurred once. The chain combines TRBV10-3 with TRBJ2-2; 8 bases agree with TRBD2. Trimming removed 2 bases from V and 6 bases from J; junction bases left unmatched: 8. The CDR3 sequence is 16 residues long. The V gene's germline CDR1 is ENHRY and CDR2 SYGVKD. CDR3 coding DNA: TGTGCCATCAGTGAGCGGGGGGGCCCTTTAGCCGGGGAGCTGTTTTTT. Protein product: CAISERGGPLAGELFF.

The J gene is TRBJ1-2, the V gene TRBV10-2; weak D call: TRBD1 (5 bases). Trimming cost V 7 bases and J 5 bases, with 20 bases left between them. Germline V gene sequence: CDR1 WSHSY, CDR2 SAAADI. The CDR3 contains 15 residues. CDR3 in DNA: TGCGCCAGCACCGAATCCAAGATGGGGGGGTATGGCTACACCTTC. This sequence encodes CASTESKMGGYGYTF.

The rearrangement links TRBV29-1 to TRBJ1-1; 7 bases fit TRBD1. In germline, CDR1 is SQVTM, CDR2 ANQGSEA. The CDR3 consists of 14 residues. Trimming took 4 bases from V and 0 from J; bases not matched to a gene: 5. The CDR3 DNA follows: TGCAGCGTTGTGTCACAGGGGATGAACACTGAAGCTTTCTTT. It codes for CSVVSQGMNTEAFF. The full variable domain, completed using reference TRBV29-1 and TRBJ1-1, is SAVISQKPSRDICQRGTSLTIQCQVDSQVTMMFWYRQQPGQSLTLIATANQGSEATYESGFVIDKFPISRPNLTFSTLTVSNMSPEDSSIYLCSVVSQGMNTEAFFGQGTRLTVV.

CDR3: CATRRGHNEQFF. The DNA for the CDR3 is TGTGCCACCCGCAGGGGCCACAATGAGCAGTTCTTC. This chain connects TRBV7-9 to TRBJ2-1, with D perhaps matching TRBD1 (6 bases). The CDR3 is 12 residues long. Germline loops: CDR1 SEHNR, CDR2 FQNEAQ (reference sequence). Trimming removed 10 bases at V and 5 bases at J, with 12 bases between. Full variable domain (missing parts from reference TRBV7-9 and TRBJ2-1): DTGVSQNPRHKITKRGQNVTFRCDPISEHNRLYWYRQTLGQGPEFLTYFQNEAQLEKSRLLSDRFSAERPKGSFSTLEIQRTEQGDSAMYLCATRRGHNEQFFGPGTRLTVL.

This chain links TRBV5-1 with TRBJ2-7; D gene ambiguous. Trimming pared 2 bases from V and 2 bases from J, leaving 8 bases between. The CDR3 spans 13 residues. The V gene's germline CDR1 is SGHRS and CDR2 YFSETQ. This chain's CDR3 is CASSLQTTYEQYF. In DNA form, the CDR3 reads TGCGCCAGCAGCTTACAAACGACCTACGAGCAGTACTTC.

The chain couples TRBV6-5 to TRBJ1-2; D uncertain. Between the trimmed V and J ends, which lost 2 bases and 4 bases, there was a span of 8 bases. The germline V gene has CDR1 MNHEY and CDR2 SVGAGI. The CDR3 sequence is 13 residues long. CDR3 region: CASSYGQLYGYTF. CDR3 nucleotides: TGTGCCAGCAGTTACGGGCAGCTCTATGGCTACACCTTC.

This clone turned up a few times. The chain recombines TRBV6-6 with TRBJ2-1; D possibly corresponds to TRBD1 (5 bases). Germline V lookup: CDR1 MNHNY, CDR2 SVGAGI (reference sequence). The CDR3 is made up of 16 amino acids. V lost 4 bases and J 4 bases, leaving 17 bases between the germline ends. This CDR3 reads CASSSKTVRRYNEQFF. The DNA of the CDR3 is TGTGCCAGCAGTTCCAAGACAGTCCGACGTTACAATGAGCAGTTCTTC.

CDR3 in amino acids: CAWGTSYEQYF. The CDR3 bases are TGTGCCTGGGGGACTAGCTACGAGCAGTACTTC. This chain links TRBV30 with TRBJ2-7; TRBD2 agrees at 8 bases. V was pared by 5 bases and J by 3 bases, with 0 bases of the junction left unmatched. The CDR3 runs to 11 residues. Germline V gives CDR1 GTSNPN, CDR2 SVGIG (reference sequence). Combining the CDR3 with reference TRBV30 and TRBJ2-7 gives the whole variable domain SQTIHQWPATLVQPVGSPLSLECTVEGTSNPNLYWYRQAAGRGLQLLFYSVGIGQISSEVPQNLSASRPQDRQFILSSKKLLLSDSGFYLCAWGTSYEQYFGPGTRLTVT.

The rearrangement links TRBV2 to TRBJ1-2; 9 nucleotides line up with TRBD1. The CDR3 consists of 12 residues. CDR1 is SNHLY, CDR2 FYNNEI, per germline. J gave up 6 bases and V 10 bases, and 6 bases lay outside the gene matches. CDR3 nucleotide sequence: TGTGCCACTTCCACAGGGGGCAATGGCTACACCTTC. Protein sequence: CATSTGGNGYTF.

This clone was picked up one time. The V call is TRBV7-8, the J call TRBJ1-2; 7 nucleotides match TRBD1. The V and J ends lost 2 bases and 6 bases, in that order; junction bases with no gene match: 3. CDR1 and CDR2 from the germline V gene are SGHVS and FQNEAQ. The CDR3 covers 13 residues. Written as DNA, the CDR3 is TGTGCCAGCAGCTTAAGAACAGGGGATGGCTACACCTTC. As protein: CASSLRTGDGYTF.

This sequence joins TRBV2 and TRBJ2-4; a weak D match, TRBD1 (5 bases). This CDR3 spans 16 amino acids. V was trimmed by 3 bases and J by 6 bases, leaving 18 bases between them. Germline CDR1 reads SNHLY; CDR2 reads FYNNEI. The CDR3 coding sequence is TGTGCCAGCAGTGATTTAAGAGAAAGACAGTCAAACATTCAGTACTTC. Protein product: CASSDLRERQSNIQYF.

This chain links TRBV16 with TRBJ2-5; 9 bases map to TRBD1. CDR3 length equals 14 residues. Per the germline V gene, CDR1 is KGHSY and CDR2 is FQNENV. V dropped 4 bases and J dropped 3; count of bases not matched to a gene: 3. The CDR3 is CASSPWTGEETQYF. The CDR3 DNA follows: TGTGCCAGCAGCCCATGGACAGGGGAAGAGACCCAGTACTTC.

The chain carries TRBV10-3 and TRBJ2-7; maybe TRBD2 (6 bases). The germline CDR1 and CDR2 sequences are ENHRY and SYGVKD. Trimming removed 4 bases at V and 3 bases at J, with 10 bases between. This CDR3 is 13 amino acids long. This CDR3 is CAISGTGDYEQYF. The CDR3 DNA reads as TGTGCCATCAGTGGGACGGGAGACTACGAGCAGTACTTC.

In regard to this clone: At one end the junction does not follow the germline gene, possibly because of a read error. The CDR3 region has the DNA TGCGCCCGCAGCCGGCCGGGAACCTCTGGAAACACCATATATTTT. This encodes CARSRPGTSGNTIYF. V and J are TRBV4-1 and TRBJ1-3, with D hard to call. CDR3 length equals 15 residues. Per germline, CDR1 MGHRA and CDR2 YSYEKL.

The CDR3 DNA follows: TGTGCCAGCAGCCCCGGGAGGGGATGGGACACTGAAGCTTTCTTT. Translated: CASSPGRGWDTEAFF. The rearrangement uses TRBV7-9 and TRBJ1-1, with D possibly TRBD1 on 5 matching bases. The CDR3 covers 15 residues. The V gene's germline CDR1 is SEHNR and CDR2 FQNEAQ (reference sequence). With 5 bases removed from V and 3 bases from J, the gap between germline ends came to 16 bases.

The rearrangement uses TRBV19 and TRBJ1-5; TRBD1 matches at 7 bases. This CDR3 comprises 16 residues. Trimming at V came to 5 bases and at J to 3 bases, leaving 10 bases not matched to a gene. Germline V gene lookup returns CDR1 LNHDA and CDR2 SQIVND (reference sequence). CDR3 coding DNA: TGTGCCAGTAGTTCCTTGCCGGGACAGAACAATCAGCCCCAGCATTTT. Residues: CASSSLPGQNNQPQHF.

V and J are TRBV6-5 and TRBJ1-5; the D gene is possibly TRBD1 (5 bases). Trimming removed 6 bases at V and 0 bases at J, with 12 bases between. CDR1 and CDR2 (germline): MNHEY, SVGAGI. The CDR3 runs 15 residues. CDR3 sequence: CASSLDRLSNQPQHF. CDR3 nucleotide sequence: TGTGCCAGCAGCCTAGACAGACTTAGCAATCAGCCCCAGCATTTT.

This rearrangement joins TRBV7-8 to TRBJ2-1; 10 bases agree with TRBD2. After removal of 5 bases from V and 7 bases from J, the junction contained 11 bases not matched to a gene. Per germline, CDR1 SGHVS and CDR2 FQNEAQ. This CDR3 spans 16 amino acids. Here the CDR3 reads CASSLLTSGIGNEQFF. CDR3 in DNA: TGTGCCAGCAGCCTCCTTACTAGCGGGATTGGTAATGAGCAGTTCTTC.

This clone appeared a single time. The CDR3 loop is CASSLLGTGQYGYTF. CDR3 sequence (DNA): TGTGCCAGCAGCTTGTTAGGAACCGGACAGTACGGCTACACCTTC. The chain uses TRBV5-8 and TRBJ1-2; TRBD1 might be the D (6 bases). V lost 1 base, J lost 8 bases, and 18 bases lay in between. The germline gives CDR1 SGHTS, CDR2 YDEGEE. The CDR3 runs to 15 residues. Full variable domain (remainder filled in from reference TRBV5-8 and TRBJ1-2): EAGVTQSPTHLIKTRGQQATLRCSPISGHTSVYWYQQALGLGLQFLLWYDEGEERNRGNFPPRFSGRQFPNYSSELNVNALELEDSALYLCASSLLGTGQYGYTFGSGTRLTVV.

To note about this clone: Mismatch with germline at one junction end may stem from a read error. This chain links TRBV5-1 with TRBJ1-1; a weak D match, TRBD1 (5 bases). There are 13 residues in the CDR3. CDR1 is SGHRS and CDR2 is YFSETQ in the germline V gene. The CDR3 DNA is TGCGCCAGCAGCTCCGACAATGGTGCGGGGCGGGTCTTT. Its translation is CASSSDNGAGRVF.

This chain connects TRBV2 to TRBJ1-1, with D uncertain. This CDR3 has 14 amino acids. Per germline, CDR1 SNHLY and CDR2 FYNNEI. With 4 bases removed from V and 6 bases from J, the gap between germline ends came to 15 bases. The CDR3 nucleotides read TGTGCCAGCAGTGGGGAGGGATTGTTGGCTGAAGCTTTCTTT. This gives the protein CASSGEGLLAEAFF.

The chain has TRBV6-5 and TRBJ2-1; TRBD2 matches at 13 bases. Germline V lookup: CDR1 MNHEY, CDR2 SVGAGI. Trimming removed 5 bases from V and 6 bases from J; junction bases left unmatched: 4. The CDR3 has 15 residues. CDR3 nucleotide sequence: TGTGCCAGCAGTCTTACTAGCGGGGGGGCCAATGAGCAGTTCTTC. Amino acid sequence: CASSLTSGGANEQFF.

The chain uses TRBV27 and TRBJ1-1, with 9 bases aligning to TRBD1. Unmatched junction bases numbered 8, after V lost 6 bases and J lost 0 bases. CDR1 MNHEY and CDR2 SMNVEV come from the germline V gene (reference sequence). This CDR3 spans 16 amino acids. CDR3 DNA sequence: TGTGCCAGCAGACCGGGGGACAGGGTTGTGAACACTGAAGCTTTCTTT. Protein: CASRPGDRVVNTEAFF.

V and J are TRBV23-1 and TRBJ1-4, with D perhaps matching TRBD1 (6 bases). TRBV23-1 counts as an open reading frame of uncertain function. This CDR3 contains 18 residues. V was clipped by 1 base and J by 4 bases, with 19 bases between them. Here the CDR3 reads CASSQCLVEQGNNEKLFF. In nucleotides, the CDR3 is TGCGCCAGCAGTCAATGCCTTGTTGAACAGGGAAATAATGAAAAACTGTTTTTT.